The 32 T cell receptor beta chains reported below all come from one sample, sequenced in a study of CD8+CD57+ T cells in acquired aplastic anemia. Individuals selected for sequencing had exhibited CD8+CD57+ cell expansion on flow cytometry. The use of genomic DNA as template underpinned the TCR beta VDJ and CDR3 profiling. MiXCR, run by TCRdb on the reads, gives a single entry per CDR3 protein. The sample shows under 200,000 distinct CDR3 sequences, 48% of them seen only once. Sequenced sample: sorted CD4+, CD8+, or CD8+CD57+ T cells (not recorded which) from PBMCs. The source is a human donor with aplastic anemia.

The chain links TRBV20-1 to TRBJ2-7, with D unresolved. CDR1 is DFQATT and CDR2 is SNEGSKA in the germline V gene (reference sequence). V was shortened by 0 bases and J by 0 bases, with 6 bases between the two germline ends. The CDR3 is 13 residues long. The CDR3 region is CSAREHTSYEQYF. CDR3 DNA: TGCAGTGCTAGAGAGCACACCTCCTACGAGCAGTACTTC.

This clonotype showed up just a few times. The rearrangement uses TRBV7-8 and TRBJ2-7; D remains unclear. V lost 5 bases to trimming and J lost 6 bases, with 11 bases between them. This CDR3 is 12 amino acids long. Germline CDR1 reads SGHVS; CDR2 reads FQNEAQ. CDR3 loop: CASSHHDGEQYF. In DNA form, the CDR3 reads TGTGCCAGCAGCCACCACGACGGCGAGCAGTACTTC.

This clonotype was observed a few times. CDR3: CASSFRAGGPEQYF. DNA of the CDR3: TGTGCCAGCAGCTTCAGAGCGGGGGGGCCCGAGCAGTACTTC. V usage is TRBV7-2 and J usage is TRBJ2-7, with TRBD2 identical over 10 bases. With 3 bases clipped from V and 6 bases from J, the junction kept 5 bases outside the gene matches. The V gene's germline CDR1 is SGHTA and CDR2 FQGNSA. The CDR3 extends over 14 amino acids.

This clonotype was counted between two and nine times. The chain carries TRBV5-4 and TRBJ2-5, with D hard to call. Germline V gene data show CDR1 as SGHNT and CDR2 as YYREEE (reference sequence). The CDR3 has 14 residues. V was trimmed by 0 bases and J by 8 bases, leaving 14 bases between them. Here the CDR3 DNA reads TGTGCCAGCAGCTTGGAGTCGGGCAAGAGTACCCAGTACTTC. Amino acids: CASSLESGKSTQYF.

This clonotype was counted at least ten times. This chain uses TRBV16 with TRBJ2-7; D perhaps matches TRBD2 (5 bases). V lost 4 bases and J 0 bases, leaving 16 bases between the germline ends. The CDR3 loop spans 16 amino acids. The V gene's germline CDR1 is KGHSY and CDR2 FQNENV. CDR3 region: CASSPLAPGDSYEQYF. For the CDR3, the DNA is TGTGCCAGCAGCCCCCTCGCCCCCGGGGACTCCTACGAGCAGTACTTC.

The chain carries TRBV3-1 and TRBJ1-2, with a possible D match to TRBD1 (6 bases). CDR3 length: 15 residues. Trimming stripped 5 bases from V and 0 bases from J, with 13 bases between. The germline V gene encodes CDR1 LGHDT and CDR2 YNNKEL (reference sequence). The CDR3 nucleotides read TGTGCCAGCAGCAAATACAGGGTCTCTAACTATGGCTACACCTTC. Translated, it gives CASSKYRVSNYGYTF.

On this clonotype: Germline is not matched at one junction end, which may reflect a read error. The rearrangement uses TRBV19 and TRBJ1-1; possible D gene TRBD1, 5 bases. The germline V gene has CDR1 LNHDA and CDR2 SQIVND (reference sequence). The CDR3 covers 15 residues. The CDR3 DNA reads TGTGCCAGTAGTATACGGCGACAGAAGAACACTGAAGCTTCCTTT. The encoded protein is CASSIRRQKNTEASF.

The J gene is TRBJ2-3, the V gene TRBV6-7; D perhaps matches TRBD2 (5 bases). TRBV6-7 is an ORF, and what it does is uncertain. V was pared by 5 bases and J by 5 bases, with 23 bases between. The CDR3 runs 17 residues. CDR3 bases: TGTGCCAGCAGTACTGCCTCGTGCTCGGGGTGTATAGATACGCAGTATTTT. Protein: CASSTASCSGCIDTQYF.

Concerning this clonotype: At one of its ends the junction is not consistent with the germline gene, which may arise from a read error. V usage is TRBV10-3 and J usage is TRBJ1-4, with D possibly matching TRBD1 (5 bases). CDR1 is ENHRY, CDR2 SYGVKD, per germline. The length of the CDR3 is 16 residues. The CDR3 loop is CASSRFGGRINEKLFF. DNA for the CDR3: TGTGCCAGCAGTAGATTTGGGGGACGGATTAATGAAAAACTGTTTTTT.

The chain has TRBV20-1 and TRBJ2-1; 8 nucleotides line up with TRBD2. V lost 0 bases and J lost 6; bases outside the gene matches: 7. This CDR3 is 15 amino acids long. Germline V gene lookup returns CDR1 DFQATT and CDR2 SNEGSKA (reference sequence). The CDR3 DNA is TGCAGTGCTAGAGATTCGAGACTAGCGCTCAATGAGCAGTTCTTC. Protein: CSARDSRLALNEQFF.

The rearrangement uses TRBV2 and TRBJ2-4; 12 bases align to TRBD1. The ends lost 5 bases at V and 7 bases at J; junction bases unmatched: 6. Germline lookup yields CDR1 SNHLY and CDR2 FYNNEI. The CDR3 covers 15 residues. CDR3 amino acids: CASSPGTGGVNIQYF. CDR3 DNA: TGTGCCAGCAGTCCCGGGACAGGGGGCGTGAACATTCAGTACTTC.

This clonotype was recorded many times. CDR3 DNA sequence: TGCGCCAGCAGCTTAGCCGACAGATCAGATACGCAGTATTTT. This gives the protein CASSLADRSDTQYF. The J gene is TRBJ2-3, the V gene TRBV5-1; weak D call: TRBD1 (5 bases). Germline CDR1 is SGHRS and CDR2 is YFSETQ. Trimming left V 2 bases short and J 4 bases short, with 11 bases between. The CDR3 extends over 14 amino acids.

In nucleotides, the CDR3 is TGTGCCAGCAGCCAAGTGGGGACTAGCGGTAACACCGGGGAGCTGTTTTTT. It yields the protein CASSQVGTSGNTGELFF. V gene TRBV4-2 combines with J gene TRBJ2-2, with TRBD2 identical over 11 bases. V dropped 1 base and J dropped 2; count of bases not matched to a gene: 3. In germline, CDR1 is LGHNA, CDR2 YNFKEQ. This CDR3 is built from 17 residues.

The rearrangement uses TRBV3-1 and TRBJ1-5, with D unclear. The germline V and J ends were trimmed by 1 base and 6 bases, with 7 bases remaining between them. Germline-derived CDR1 and CDR2 are LGHDT and YNNKEL (reference sequence). The CDR3 runs to 13 residues. The CDR3 protein is CASSQGSGQPQHF. The CDR3 DNA reads as TGTGCCAGCAGCCAAGGCTCGGGTCAGCCCCAGCATTTT.

The table lists this clonotype with a few counts. The chain has TRBV20-1 and TRBJ1-2; D gene unclear. Trimming cost V 4 bases and J 5 bases, with 8 bases left between them. CDR3 length equals 11 residues. CDR1 and CDR2 (germline): DFQATT, SNEGSKA (reference sequence). The DNA of the CDR3 is TGCAGTGCTAAGGGTTTATATGGCTACACCTTC. Encoded protein: CSAKGLYGYTF.

This clonotype was observed at least ten times. Just one base apart from a much larger clone, this may be a read error. The rearrangement joins TRBV24-1 to TRBJ2-7; D may be TRBD2 (6 bases). This CDR3 is built from 13 residues. Germline values: CDR1 KGHDR, CDR2 SFDVKD. CDR3 in amino acids: CAASEQGGNEQYF. In nucleotides, the CDR3 is TGTGCCGCCAGTGAGCAGGGAGGAAACGAGCAGTACTTC.

This chain uses TRBV2 with TRBJ2-3; 8 bases line up with TRBD2. Germline V lookup: CDR1 SNHLY, CDR2 FYNNEI. With 7 bases clipped from V and 5 bases from J, the junction kept 5 bases outside the gene matches. The CDR3 is 13 residues long. The CDR3 loop reads CASINRGGDTQYF. In nucleotides, the CDR3 is TGTGCCAGCATAAACCGGGGGGGAGATACGCAGTATTTT. Looking up the rest from reference TRBV2 and TRBJ2-3 gives the full variable domain: EPEVTQTPSHQVTQMGQEVILRCVPISNHLYFYWYRQILGQKVEFLVSFYNNEISEKSEIFDDQFSVERPDGSNFTLKIRSTKLEDSAMYFCASINRGGDTQYFGPGTRLTVL.

The chain couples TRBV13 to TRBJ1-2; 8 positions agree with TRBD1. V was clipped by 6 bases and J by 4 bases; unmatched bases: 10. The V gene's germline CDR1 is PRHDT and CDR2 FYEKMQ (reference sequence). The CDR3 consists of 15 residues. The CDR3 nucleotides read TGTGCCAGCAGGACAGGACAGGGTCAGGCCTATGGCTACACCTTC. It is translated as CASRTGQGQAYGYTF.

V gene TRBV19 combines with J gene TRBJ2-7; D may match TRBD1 or TRBD2 (6 bases each). Trimming left V 6 bases short and J 5 bases short, with 14 bases between. Germline V CDR1 and CDR2: LNHDA, SQIVND (reference sequence). There are 13 residues in the CDR3. CDR3 amino acids: CASRASGGDEQYF. The CDR3 DNA reads TGTGCCAGTAGGGCCTCCGGGGGCGACGAGCAGTACTTC.

This chain connects TRBV20-1 to TRBJ2-2, with 8 bases aligning to TRBD2. The CDR3 extends over 14 amino acids. After removal of 1 base from V and 7 bases from J, the junction contained 5 bases not matched to a gene. The V gene's germline CDR1 is DFQATT and CDR2 SNEGSKA (reference sequence). The CDR3 sequence: CSARAGGLNGELFF. CDR3 sequence (DNA): TGCAGTGCTAGAGCGGGGGGGCTAAACGGGGAGCTGTTTTTT.

V and J are TRBV7-6 and TRBJ2-7; 14 bases align to TRBD2. The CDR3 covers 16 residues. In germline, CDR1 is SGHVS, CDR2 FNYEAQ. Losses at the gene ends were 5 bases for V and 6 bases for J; bases not matched to a gene: 9. CDR3: CASSLRGGLAGAEQYF. In DNA, the CDR3 is TGTGCCAGCAGCCTACGGGGGGGACTAGCGGGAGCCGAGCAGTACTTC.

The genes are TRBV20-1 and TRBJ1-2, with a weak D call TRBD1 (5 bases). The V and J ends lost 4 bases and 5 bases respectively, with 14 bases between them. CDR3 length equals 13 residues. Germline V gene sequence: CDR1 DFQATT, CDR2 SNEGSKA (reference sequence). CDR3 protein: CSATFGGGYGYTF. The CDR3 DNA sequence: TGCAGTGCTACATTCGGGGGAGGGTATGGCTACACCTTC.

This clonotype came up many times. The V gene is TRBV20-1, the J gene TRBJ1-4, with D tentatively TRBD1 (6 bases). The CDR3 length is 14 residues. CDR1 and CDR2 from the germline V gene are DFQATT and SNEGSKA (reference sequence). The V end lost 6 bases, the J end lost 4 bases, and 15 bases lay between the germline ends. The DNA for the CDR3 is TGCAGTGCGGAGCAGGGACACCTTAATGAAAAACTGTTTTTT. Amino acids: CSAEQGHLNEKLFF.

This clonotype appeared many times. The chain recombines TRBV5-6 with TRBJ1-1, with TRBD1 as a possible D gene (5 bases). Trimming shortened V by 4 bases and J by 1 base, and 8 bases separated the two germline ends. Germline CDR1 and CDR2: SGHDT and YYEEEE. The CDR3 consists of 13 residues. The DNA of the CDR3 is TGTGCCAGCAGCCGGGGGGGGAACACTGAAGCTTTCTTT. Encoded protein: CASSRGGNTEAFF.

The gene calls are TRBV25-1 and TRBJ1-3; D not certain. Trimming left V 4 bases short and J 4 bases short, with 5 bases between. The CDR3 is made up of 12 amino acids. The germline CDR1 and CDR2 sequences are MGHDK and SYGVNS. CDR3 residues: CASSATGNTIYF. The CDR3 region has the DNA TGTGCCAGCAGTGCAACCGGAAACACCATATATTTT.

V and J are TRBV20-1 and TRBJ2-7; 8 bases fit TRBD1. The junction had 5 bases not matched to a gene; V was cut back by 3 bases and J by 4 bases. This CDR3 spans 13 amino acids. The germline CDR1 and CDR2 sequences are DFQATT and SNEGSKA (reference sequence). Here the CDR3 DNA reads TGCAGTGCTAGGGGGCAGGGGGCGTACGAGCAGTACTTC. Protein product: CSARGQGAYEQYF.

This clonotype has more than one count but fewer than ten. Here the CDR3 reads CASSFRDTQYF. CDR3 sequence (DNA): TGTGCCAGCAGCTTTAGGGATACGCAGTATTTT. The chain joins TRBV7-8 to TRBJ2-3; D gene ambiguous. This CDR3 has 11 amino acids. Trimming took off 3 bases at V and 6 bases at J, with 4 bases between the two ends. Germline V CDR1 and CDR2: SGHVS, FQNEAQ.

The V and J genes are TRBV12-3 or TRBV12-4 and TRBJ1-5, with D possibly being TRBD1 (6 bases). The CDR3 consists of 13 residues. The V gene lost 4 bases and the J gene lost 6 bases, with 10 bases spanning the gap. The DNA for the CDR3 is TGTGCCAGCAGTTGGGAGGGGGTTCAGCCCCAGCATTTT. Amino acid sequence: CASSWEGVQPQHF.

Only a few counts were recorded for this clonotype. The chain uses TRBV29-1 and TRBJ1-2; D unclear. Trimming left V 7 bases short and J 4 bases short, with 16 bases between. CDR1 SQVTM and CDR2 ANQGSEA come from the germline V gene. This CDR3 has 13 residues. For the CDR3, the DNA is TGCAGCGCCGGCGGCGGGGTGCGCTATGGCTACACCTTC. Translating it yields CSAGGGVRYGYTF.

The chain combines TRBV15 with TRBJ1-5; D is ambiguous. Looked up from germline, CDR1 is LNHNV and CDR2 is YYDKDF (reference sequence). V shed 4 bases and J shed 14 bases, with 18 bases lying between them. The CDR3 has 13 amino acids. The CDR3 sequence is CATSTRQKNYEHF. CDR3 DNA sequence: TGTGCCACCAGCACTCGTCAGAAGAACTACGAGCATTTT.

This clonotype has at least ten counts. The CDR3 DNA reads TGTGCCAGCAGGACAAGGAGGGGCTATAACACCGGGGAGCTGTTTTTT. Protein product: CASRTRRGYNTGELFF. The chain uses TRBV12-3 or TRBV12-4 and TRBJ2-2; D perhaps matches TRBD2 (6 bases). The CDR3 runs 16 residues. V was pared by 6 bases and J by 2 bases, with 16 bases between.

The CDR3 loop is CSVVGGDSYGYTF. The CDR3 DNA sequence: TGCAGCGTTGTAGGGGGGGACAGCTATGGCTACACCTTC. The chain uses TRBV29-1 and TRBJ1-2, with TRBD1 matching 7 bases. CDR1 is SQVTM and CDR2 is ANQGSEA in the germline V gene. V was clipped by 4 bases and J by 4 bases; unmatched bases: 6. The CDR3 covers 13 residues.